What follows describes a single T cell receptor beta chain. The target antigen is unknown. Other nucleotide sequences from this sample produce the same CDR3. The sample belongs to a study of beta chain features in type 1 diabetes. Study results and caveats: Within each of all four CD4+ subsets, Type 1 diabetes patients had TCRB CDR3s that were moderately but significantly shorter.

Expressed TCRB transcripts were sequenced because the entire RNA isolate underwent reverse transcription. Here immunoSEQ multiplex PCR was the method, and the copy in TCRdb shows in-frame clones only, minus some. The table records nearly 700,000 clones, about an eighth of them present only once. Sequencing was performed on naive CD4+ T cells from blood. The sequence was obtained from a man in his late teens or twenties with type 1 diabetes.

This CDR3 reads CASSSQGDQPQHF. For the CDR3, the DNA is TGTGCCAGCAGTTCACAGGGAGATCAGCCCCAGCATTTT. The genes are TRBV7-2 and TRBJ1-5, with D tentatively TRBD1 (6 bases). This CDR3 is 13 amino acids long. Trimming took off 6 bases at V and 5 bases at J, with 11 bases between the two ends. The germline V gene has CDR1 SGHTA and CDR2 FQGNSA.